What follows are 8 T cell receptor beta chains derived from one specimen sequenced in a study of beta chain features in type 1 diabetes. Study-level points and caveats: Moderate but significant shortening of TCRB CDR3s was recorded in all four CD4+ subsets from Type 1 diabetes patients.

The antigens of these receptors remain unknown. The entirety of the isolated RNA underwent reverse transcription, so expressed TCRB transcripts were sequenced. Some clones are missing from TCRdb's copy, which holds only in-frame ones; the method was immunoSEQ multiplex PCR. In the table there are roughly 150,000 clones, 8% to 9.5% of which are singletons. The sample comprised central memory CD4+ T cells from blood. The origin of the receptors is a woman between 18 and 29 years old with type 1 diabetes.

The rearrangement links TRBV2 to TRBJ2-1; the match to TRBD2 covers 7 bases. The length of the CDR3 is 12 residues. V shed 5 bases and J 9 bases; nucleotides not matched to a gene: 4. CDR1 and CDR2 (germline): SNHLY, FYNNEI. The CDR3 DNA sequence: TGTGCCAGCAGTCGGACTAGAACTGAGCAGTTCTTC. It translates to CASSRTRTEQFF.

This clone was detected only a few times. V is TRBV5-1 and J is TRBJ2-1, with a weak D call TRBD1 (5 bases). The CDR3 runs 15 residues. Between the trimmed V and J ends, which lost 4 bases and 0 bases, there was a span of 11 bases. Germline V lookup: CDR1 SGHRS, CDR2 YFSETQ. CDR3 sequence (DNA): TGCGCCAGCAGCCCAACAGGTGACTCCTACAATGAGCAGTTCTTC. Translating it yields CASSPTGDSYNEQFF.

This clone has only a few counts. The chain couples TRBV5-1 to TRBJ2-3; 7 nucleotides agree with TRBD2. Germline-derived CDR1 and CDR2 are SGHRS and YFSETQ. The V segment lost 4 bases and the J segment 0 bases; nucleotides outside the gene matches: 5. The CDR3 contains 15 residues. In DNA form, the CDR3 reads TGCGCCAGCAGCCCCGGGGGGTCCAGCACAGATACGCAGTATTTT. This translates into CASSPGGSSTDTQYF.

This clone was observed a few times. The chain links TRBV5-1 to TRBJ2-2; 7 positions agree with TRBD1. Trimming removed 4 bases from V and 3 bases from J; junction bases left unmatched: 6. Germline V CDR1 and CDR2: SGHRS, YFSETQ. This CDR3 contains 15 residues. The CDR3 is CASSPGQLDTGELFF. CDR3 DNA sequence: TGCGCCAGCAGCCCGGGACAGCTTGACACCGGGGAGCTGTTTTTT.

The chain joins TRBV5-1 to TRBJ2-3; TRBD1 matches 7 bases. This CDR3 is 13 amino acids long. The V segment lost 0 bases and the J segment 6 bases; nucleotides outside the gene matches: 1. Per germline, CDR1 SGHRS and CDR2 YFSETQ. The CDR3 region has the DNA TGCGCCAGCAGCTTGGAGGGGGCGGATACGCAGTATTTT. Amino acids: CASSLEGADTQYF.

This chain uses TRBV5-4 with TRBJ1-6, with 9 nucleotides matching TRBD1. V shed 4 bases and J 6 bases; nucleotides not matched to a gene: 5. Germline V gene lookup returns CDR1 SGHNT and CDR2 YYREEE (reference sequence). The CDR3 consists of 15 residues. This CDR3 reads CASSMDRGLNSPLHF. In DNA, the CDR3 is TGTGCCAGCAGCATGGACAGGGGCCTTAATTCACCCCTCCACTTT.

In regard to this clone: Other DNA sequences in this specimen translate into the identical CDR3. The chain links TRBV5-6 to TRBJ2-7; D perhaps matches TRBD1 (6 bases). CDR1 and CDR2 (germline): SGHDT, YYEEEE. Trimming removed 0 bases from V and 0 bases from J, with 13 bases in between. CDR3 length: 16 amino acids. Here the CDR3 DNA reads TGTGCCAGCAGCTTGGAGGGGCAGGGGAGCTCCTACGAGCAGTACTTC. Protein sequence: CASSLEGQGSSYEQYF.

The rearrangement links TRBV28 to TRBJ1-1; 8 bases are shared with TRBD1. CDR3 length equals 15 residues. From germline, CDR1 is MDHEN and CDR2 SYDVKM. V gave up 5 bases and J gave up 1 base; unmatched junction bases: 6. As DNA, the CDR3 is TGTGCCAGCAGTCTACCAGGGACAGGGAACACTGAAGCTTTCTTT. Translation gives CASSLPGTGNTEAFF.